This T cell receptor (beta chain) came from a study of blood T cell repertoires in COVID-19. The germline V gene encodes CDR1 SGHAT and CDR2 FQNNGV. V dropped 2 bases and J dropped 8 bases, with 15 bases sitting between them. The CDR3 sequence is 14 residues long. Clones were read by immunoSEQ multiplex PCR, and TCRdb kept only the in-frame ones, dropping some. The sample includes about 160,000 clones, 80% of them seen just once. Sequenced: PBMCs or T cells enriched from blood (not recorded which). The TCR comes from a woman aged 55 to 70 who had recovered from COVID-19. The chain employs TRBV11-2 and TRBJ1-2; D is uncertain. This CDR3 reads CASSLSPGTRGYTF. In DNA, the CDR3 is TGTGCCAGCAGCTTATCCCCGGGTACTAGGGGCTACACCTTC.